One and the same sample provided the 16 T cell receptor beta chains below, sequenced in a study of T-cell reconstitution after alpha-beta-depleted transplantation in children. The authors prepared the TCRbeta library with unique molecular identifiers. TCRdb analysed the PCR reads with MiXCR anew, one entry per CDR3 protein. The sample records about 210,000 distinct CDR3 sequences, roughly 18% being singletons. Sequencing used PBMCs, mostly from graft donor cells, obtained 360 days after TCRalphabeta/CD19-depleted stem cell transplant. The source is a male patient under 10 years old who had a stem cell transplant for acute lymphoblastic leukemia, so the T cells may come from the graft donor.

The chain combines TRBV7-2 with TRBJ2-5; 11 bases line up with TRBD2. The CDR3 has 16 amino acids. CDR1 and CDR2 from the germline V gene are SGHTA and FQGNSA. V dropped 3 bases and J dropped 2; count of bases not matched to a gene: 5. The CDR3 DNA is TGTGCCAGCAGCTTTATCCTAGCGGGGGGACAAGAGACCCAGTACTTC. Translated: CASSFILAGGQETQYF. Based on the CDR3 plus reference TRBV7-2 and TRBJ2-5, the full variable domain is GAGVSQSPSNKVTEKGKDVELRCDPISGHTALYWYRQSLGQGLEFLIYFQGNSAPDKSGLPSDRFSAERTGGSVSTLTIQRTQQEDSAVYLCASSFILAGGQETQYFGPGTRLLVL.

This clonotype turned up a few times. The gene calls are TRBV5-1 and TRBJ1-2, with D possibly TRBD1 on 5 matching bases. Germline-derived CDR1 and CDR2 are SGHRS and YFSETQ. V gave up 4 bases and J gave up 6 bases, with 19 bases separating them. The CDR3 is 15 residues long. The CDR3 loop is CASSMFLPGTNGYTF. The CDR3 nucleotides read TGCGCCAGCAGCATGTTCCTCCCCGGGACTAATGGCTACACCTTC.

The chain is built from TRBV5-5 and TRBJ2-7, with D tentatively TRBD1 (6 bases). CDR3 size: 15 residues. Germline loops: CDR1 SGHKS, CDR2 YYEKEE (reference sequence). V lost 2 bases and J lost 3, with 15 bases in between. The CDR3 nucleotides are TGTGCCAGCAGCTTCTTTGACAGGCCCCTCTACGAGCAGTACTTC. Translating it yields CASSFFDRPLYEQYF.

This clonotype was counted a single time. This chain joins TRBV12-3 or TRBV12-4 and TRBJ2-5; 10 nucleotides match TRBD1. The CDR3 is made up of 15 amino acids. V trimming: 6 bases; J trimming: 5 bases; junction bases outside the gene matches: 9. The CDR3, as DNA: TGTGCCAGCAGGACGCAAAAGGACAGGGGGGAGACCCAGTACTTC. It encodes CASRTQKDRGETQYF.

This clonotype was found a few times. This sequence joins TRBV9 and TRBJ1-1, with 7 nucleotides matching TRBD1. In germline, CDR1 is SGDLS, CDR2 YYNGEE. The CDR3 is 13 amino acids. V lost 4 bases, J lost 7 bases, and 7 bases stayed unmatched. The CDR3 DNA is TGTGCCAGCAGCCAACCTGGGGACAGTGAAGCTTTCTTT. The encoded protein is CASSQPGDSEAFF.

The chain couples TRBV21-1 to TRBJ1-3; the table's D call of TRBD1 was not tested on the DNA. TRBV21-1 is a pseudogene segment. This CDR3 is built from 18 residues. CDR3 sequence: CASSKNIQGNSSGNTIYF. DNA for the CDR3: TGTGCCAGCAGCAAAAATATTCAGGGGAATAGCTCTGGAAACACCATATATTTT.

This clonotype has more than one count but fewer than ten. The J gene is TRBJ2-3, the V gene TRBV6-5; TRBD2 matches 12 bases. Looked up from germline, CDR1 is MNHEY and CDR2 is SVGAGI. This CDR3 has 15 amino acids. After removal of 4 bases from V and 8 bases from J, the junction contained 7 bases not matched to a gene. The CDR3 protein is CASSSGLAGLSTQYF. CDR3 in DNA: TGTGCCAGCAGTTCGGGACTAGCGGGCCTAAGTACGCAGTATTTT.

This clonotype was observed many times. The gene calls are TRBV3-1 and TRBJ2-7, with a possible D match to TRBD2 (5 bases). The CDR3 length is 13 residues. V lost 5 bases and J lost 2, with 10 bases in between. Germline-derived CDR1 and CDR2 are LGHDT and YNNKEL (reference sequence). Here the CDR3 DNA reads TGTGCCAGCAGCGGGAGCGGACCCTACGAGCAGTACTTC. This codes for CASSGSGPYEQYF.

As DNA, the CDR3 is TGTGCCAGCAGCCCGGAGCGGGGGGCCTACAATGAGCAGTTCTTC. Translation: CASSPERGAYNEQFF. The chain recombines TRBV3-1 with TRBJ2-1, with 9 nucleotides matching TRBD2. The CDR3 is 15 amino acids. Germline lookup yields CDR1 LGHDT and CDR2 YNNKEL (reference sequence). The V gene end was trimmed by 4 bases and the J gene end by 2 bases; junction bases not matched to a gene: 3.

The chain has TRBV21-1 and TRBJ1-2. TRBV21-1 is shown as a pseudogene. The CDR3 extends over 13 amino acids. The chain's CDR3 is CASSEPGCYGYTF. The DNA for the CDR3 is TGTGCCAGCAGCGAACCAGGCTGCTATGGCTACACCTTC.

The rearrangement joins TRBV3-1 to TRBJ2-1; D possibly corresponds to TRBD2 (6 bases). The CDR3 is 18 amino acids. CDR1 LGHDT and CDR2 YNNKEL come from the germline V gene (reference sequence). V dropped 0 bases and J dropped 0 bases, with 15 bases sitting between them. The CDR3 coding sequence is TGTGCCAGCAGCCAAGAGGGAACCGGGACTTTCTCCTACAATGAGCAGTTCTTC. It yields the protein CASSQEGTGTFSYNEQFF.

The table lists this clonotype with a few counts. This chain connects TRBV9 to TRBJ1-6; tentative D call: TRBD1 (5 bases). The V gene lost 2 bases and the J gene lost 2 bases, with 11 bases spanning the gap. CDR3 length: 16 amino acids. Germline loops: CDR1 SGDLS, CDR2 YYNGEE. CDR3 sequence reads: CASSVRPGPYNSPLHF. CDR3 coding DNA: TGTGCCAGCAGCGTTCGCCCAGGGCCCTATAATTCACCCCTCCACTTT.

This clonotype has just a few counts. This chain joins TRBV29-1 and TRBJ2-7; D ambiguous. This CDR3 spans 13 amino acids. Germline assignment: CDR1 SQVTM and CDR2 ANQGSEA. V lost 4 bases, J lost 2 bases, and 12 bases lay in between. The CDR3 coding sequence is TGCAGCGTTGTGGATGTCCTCACCTACGAGCAGTACTTC. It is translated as CSVVDVLTYEQYF.

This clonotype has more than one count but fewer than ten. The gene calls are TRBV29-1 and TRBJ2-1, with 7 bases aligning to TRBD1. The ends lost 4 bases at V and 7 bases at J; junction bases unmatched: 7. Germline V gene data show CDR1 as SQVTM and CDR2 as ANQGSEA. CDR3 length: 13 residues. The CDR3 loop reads CSVVGQGVNEQFF. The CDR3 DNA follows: TGCAGCGTTGTAGGTCAGGGGGTAAATGAGCAGTTCTTC.

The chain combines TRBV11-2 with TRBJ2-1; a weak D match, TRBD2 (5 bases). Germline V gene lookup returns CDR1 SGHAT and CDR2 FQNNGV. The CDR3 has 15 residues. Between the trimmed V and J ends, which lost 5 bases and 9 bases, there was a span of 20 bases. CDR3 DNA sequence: TGTGCCAGCAGCCAAGGAGTAGCGCGCGGTACTGAGCAGTTCTTC. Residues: CASSQGVARGTEQFF. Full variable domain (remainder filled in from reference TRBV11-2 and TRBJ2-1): EAGVAQSPRYKIIEKRQSVAFWCNPISGHATLYWYQQILGQGPKLLIQFQNNGVVDDSQLPKDRFSAERLKGVDSTLKIQPAKLEDSAVYLCASSQGVARGTEQFFGPGTRLTVL.

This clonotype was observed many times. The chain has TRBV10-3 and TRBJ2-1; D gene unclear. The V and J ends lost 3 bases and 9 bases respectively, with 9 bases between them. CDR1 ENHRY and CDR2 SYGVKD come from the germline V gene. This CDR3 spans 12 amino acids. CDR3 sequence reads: CAISDPRGEQFF. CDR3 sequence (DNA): TGTGCCATCAGTGACCCTCGCGGTGAGCAGTTCTTC.